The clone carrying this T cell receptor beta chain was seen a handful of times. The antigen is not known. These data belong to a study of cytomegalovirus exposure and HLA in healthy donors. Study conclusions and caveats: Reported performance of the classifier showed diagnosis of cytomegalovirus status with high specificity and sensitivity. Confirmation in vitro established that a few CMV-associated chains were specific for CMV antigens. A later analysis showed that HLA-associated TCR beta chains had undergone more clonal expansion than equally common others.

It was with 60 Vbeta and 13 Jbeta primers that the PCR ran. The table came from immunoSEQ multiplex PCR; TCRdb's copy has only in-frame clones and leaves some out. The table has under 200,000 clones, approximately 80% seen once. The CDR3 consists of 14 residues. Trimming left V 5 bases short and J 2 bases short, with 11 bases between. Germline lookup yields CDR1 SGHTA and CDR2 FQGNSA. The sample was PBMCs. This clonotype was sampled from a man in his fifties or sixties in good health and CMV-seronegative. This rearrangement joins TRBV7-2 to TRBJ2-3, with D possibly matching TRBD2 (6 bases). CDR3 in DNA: TGTGCCAGCAGCCTCCAGCGGGTCACAGATACGCAGTATTTT. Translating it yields CASSLQRVTDTQYF.